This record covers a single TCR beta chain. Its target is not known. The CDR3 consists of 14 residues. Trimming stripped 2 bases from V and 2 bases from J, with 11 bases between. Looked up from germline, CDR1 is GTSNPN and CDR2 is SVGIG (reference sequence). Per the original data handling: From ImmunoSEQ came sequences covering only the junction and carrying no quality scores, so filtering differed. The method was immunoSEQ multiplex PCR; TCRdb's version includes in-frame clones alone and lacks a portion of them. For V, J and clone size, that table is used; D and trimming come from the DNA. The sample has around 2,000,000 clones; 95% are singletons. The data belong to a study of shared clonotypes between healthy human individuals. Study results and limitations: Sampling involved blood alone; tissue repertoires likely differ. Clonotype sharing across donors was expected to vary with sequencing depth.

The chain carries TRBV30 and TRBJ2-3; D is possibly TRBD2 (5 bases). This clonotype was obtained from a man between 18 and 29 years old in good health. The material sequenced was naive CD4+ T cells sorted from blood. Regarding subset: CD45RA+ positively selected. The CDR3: CAWSIRGSTDTQYF. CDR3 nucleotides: TGTGCCTGGAGTATTCGAGGGTCCACAGATACGCAGTATTTT.